These T cell receptor beta chains were read from a single sample in a study of T cell changes during pregnancy in multiple sclerosis. Here immunoSEQ multiplex PCR was the method, and the copy in TCRdb shows in-frame clones only, minus some. The sample comprises tens of thousands of clones, almost 90% of which are singletons, and 5% to 5.5% rests with the top ten. This material consisted of peripheral blood, taken after pregnancy. The receptors were gathered from a female donor in good health, enrolled as a control in a pregnancy study. Each CDR3 is given with its conserved first and last residue. A D gene is named only where the DNA matches it firmly. Size tells how often a clone was seen (once, few, many) or the class of an expanded clone, and some rows leave it out.

d_gene	abundance	v_gene	j_gene	CDR3nt	CDR3aa
TRBD1	NA	TRBV28	TRBJ2-7	TGTGCCAGCAGTTTTAGGACAGGGGGGGAGGAGCAGTACTTC	CASSFRTGGEEQYF
TRBD1	NA	TRBV5-1	TRBJ2-5	TGCGCCAGCAGCTTGGCCAAAACAGGGGGCGGGAGAGAGACCCAGTACTTC	CASSLAKTGGGRETQYF
TRBD2	NA	TRBV6-4	TRBJ2-1	TGTGCCAGCAGTGACCTAGCGGGGGGTTCCTACAATGAGCAGTTCTTC	CASSDLAGGSYNEQFF
TRBD1	NA	TRBV9	TRBJ2-6	TGTGCCAGCGGCCGACAGGGGTCTACCGGCTCTGGGGCCAACGTCCTGACTTTC	CASGRQGSTGSGANVLTF
NA	NA	TRBV6-6	TRBJ2-7	TGTGCCAGCAGTCCCGCGGTGTACGAGCAGTACTTC	CASSPAVYEQYF
TRBD1	NA	TRBV4-2	TRBJ1-6	TGTGCCAGCAGCCAGGAACAGGGGGTCAGTTCACCCCTCCACTTT	CASSQEQGVSSPLHF
NA	NA	TRBV6-6	TRBJ2-5	TGTGCCAGCAGTTACTCGTCAGGGTTCCAAGAGACCCAGTACTTC	CASSYSSGFQETQYF
TRBD2	NA	TRBV19	TRBJ2-7	TGTGCCAGTAGTATGCAGCGGGGCAGCTCCTACGAGCAGTACTTC	CASSMQRGSSYEQYF
NA	NA	TRBV29-1	TRBJ2-3	TGCAGCGTTGAAGGGCCGCTTGGCGGGGGCACAGATACGCAGTATTTT	CSVEGPLGGGTDTQYF
NA	NA	TRBV9	TRBJ2-1	TGTGCCAGCAGCGTAGACGGGAGCAACAATGAGCAGTTCTTC	CASSVDGSNNEQFF
TRBD1	NA	TRBV11-2	TRBJ2-6	TGTGCCAGCAGACGCCTGGGACAGGGCCACTCTGGGGCCAACGTCCTGACTTTC	CASRRLGQGHSGANVLTF
TRBD2	NA	TRBV5-1	TRBJ2-2	TGCGCCAGCAGCTTGGAAGCGGGAGGGGTCACCGGGGAGCTGTTTTTT	CASSLEAGGVTGELFF
TRBD2	NA	TRBV11-3	TRBJ2-3	TGTGCCAGCAGCTCGGGAGGCGTAGGGGTCGGCACAGATACGCAGTATTTT	CASSSGGVGVGTDTQYF
TRBD1	NA	TRBV11-2	TRBJ2-5	TGTGCCAGCGGGACAGGGCTCCGAGAGACCCAGTACTTC	CASGTGLRETQYF
NA	few	TRBV4-3	TRBJ2-1	TGCGCCAGCAGCCCCCGGGGGGAGGGGGATTACAATGAGCAGTTCTTC	CASSPRGEGDYNEQFF
TRBD2	NA	TRBV7-3	TRBJ2-5	TGTGCCAGCAGCTTAAACGGAGCGGGGGTCGAGGGAGAGACCCAGTACTTC	CASSLNGAGVEGETQYF
TRBD2	NA	TRBV2	TRBJ2-5	TGTGCCAGCAGTGAAGCCCTAGCGGGGGGGCGCACCCCACAAGAGACCCAGTACTTC	CASSEALAGGRTPQETQYF
NA	NA	TRBV7-2	TRBJ1-6	TGTGCCAGCAGCTTCGGGGGAATTAATTCACCCCTCCACTTT	CASSFGGINSPLHF
TRBD2	NA	TRBV5-1	TRBJ2-5	TGCGCCAGCAGCTCCCTGGGACTAGCGGGAGAAGAGACCCAGTACTTC	CASSSLGLAGEETQYF
TRBD1	NA	TRBV6-6	TRBJ1-2	TGTGCCAGCAGTTGGCCCGGACAGGGCTTCTATGGCTACACCTTC	CASSWPGQGFYGYTF
TRBD1	NA	TRBV7-6	TRBJ1-2	TGTGCCAGCAGCTTAACAGGGGGCAATTACCAAGCTAACTATGGCTACACCTTC	CASSLTGGNYQANYGYTF
NA	NA	TRBV18	TRBJ1-1	TGTGCCAGCTCACGACGGAGCAGGGGACCGAACACTGAAGCTTTCTTT	CASSRRSRGPNTEAFF
NA	NA	TRBV12-2	TRBJ1-2	TGTGCAAGTCGCTTAGAATATAGGGGATTTGGCTACACCTTC	CASRLEYRGFGYTF
NA	NA	TRBV5-4	TRBJ2-2	TGTGCCAGCAGCTTGCGGGGGGCGAGAACCGGGGAGCTGTTTTTT	CASSLRGARTGELFF
NA	once	TRBV5-4	TRBJ2-7	TGTGCCAGCAGCTTGGAGACAGCCCCTAATCAGGGCGAGCAGTACTTC	CASSLETAPNQGEQYF
TRBD2	NA	TRBV7-2	TRBJ2-1	TGTGCCAGCAGCGGACAACTAGCGGGAGGGCCGTGGGAGCAGTTCTTC	CASSGQLAGGPWEQFF
TRBD1	NA	TRBV18	TRBJ2-7	TGTGCCAGCTCACCACTGGGACAGGGCTCCTACGAGCAGTACTTC	CASSPLGQGSYEQYF
TRBD2	once	TRBV5-1	TRBJ2-7	TGCGCCAGCAGTCGGGGGGGTGACTACGAGCAGTACTTC	CASSRGGDYEQYF
NA	NA	TRBV19	TRBJ1-3	TGTGCCAGTACCTCGGTCTCTGGAAACACCATATATTTT	CASTSVSGNTIYF
TRBD2	NA	TRBV6-5	TRBJ2-3	TGTGCCAGCAGTTTCGGCGGGGGGGCGCTCACAGATACGCAGTATTTT	CASSFGGGALTDTQYF
TRBD2	NA	TRBV11-2	TRBJ2-1	TGTGCCAGCAGCTTAGTAGCGGGGGCATACAATGAGCAGTTCTTC	CASSLVAGAYNEQFF
NA	NA	TRBV7-9	TRBJ1-2	TGTGCCAGCAGCCCTTCCGGAGCGCAGGGCTATGGCTACACCTTC	CASSPSGAQGYGYTF
TRBD2	NA	TRBV9	TRBJ2-1	TGTGCCAGCAGCGTAGGACCTAGCGGGGGTTACAATGAGCAGTTCTTC	CASSVGPSGGYNEQFF
TRBD1	once	TRBV5-5	TRBJ1-2	TGTGCCAGCAGCTTTGGCAACAGGGGACAGGGAGTTGGTGGCTACACCTTC	CASSFGNRGQGVGGYTF
NA	NA	TRBV7-9	TRBJ1-2	TGTGCCAGCAGCCCGCTTTGGGAGGCGGAGGGAGGCTACACCTTC	CASSPLWEAEGGYTF
NA	NA	TRBV18	TRBJ2-7	TGTGCCAGCTCGCCCTTAGAAGGGGCCGAGCAGTACTTC	CASSPLEGAEQYF
TRBD1	NA	TRBV25-1	TRBJ1-5	TGTGCCAGCAGTGGGACAGGTTACAATCAGCCCCAGCATTTT	CASSGTGYNQPQHF
TRBD1	NA	TRBV4-2	TRBJ2-5	TGTGCCAGCAGCCAAGAGGGACGGGACAGATACAGTCAAGAGACCCAGTACTTC	CASSQEGRDRYSQETQYF
NA	NA	TRBV9	TRBJ1-2	TGTGCCAGCAGCGACTCGACAGGAGAACTTGGTGGCTACACCTTC	CASSDSTGELGGYTF
NA	NA	TRBV18	TRBJ1-1	TGTGCCAGCGCCTGGGGAGACATGAACACTGAAGCTTTCTTT	CASAWGDMNTEAFF
NA	NA	TRBV6-1	TRBJ1-5	TGTGCCAGCAGGCAGAGGGTTCGGGATCAGCCCCAGCATTTT	CASRQRVRDQPQHF
NA	NA	TRBV4-1	TRBJ2-7	TGCGCCAGCAGCCAAGCGGCCAGAGGAGATGAGCAGTACTTC	CASSQAARGDEQYF
NA	NA	TRBV6-5	TRBJ2-5	TGTGCCAGCAGTTACGGGACATCAGGGGAGACCCAGTACTTC	CASSYGTSGETQYF
NA	NA	TRBV6-6	TRBJ1-4	TGTGCCAGCAGGAAGGGGGGGAAAGCTCCGAATGAAAAACTGTTTTTT	CASRKGGKAPNEKLFF
TRBD2	NA	TRBV6-1	TRBJ2-7	TGTGCCAGCAGTGAGGGACTAGCGGAGACCTACGAGCAGTACTTC	CASSEGLAETYEQYF
NA	NA	TRBV4-3	TRBJ1-2	TGCGCCAGCAGCCAAGTACAGAATAACTATGGCTACACCTTC	CASSQVQNNYGYTF
TRBD1	NA	TRBV6-5	TRBJ1-1	TGTGCCAGCAGTTACGGTGCCGGACAGGGAGGCACTGAAGCTTTCTTT	CASSYGAGQGGTEAFF